This T cell receptor (beta chain) appears in the sequencing data of a study of CD8 T cells in Susac syndrome. The CDR3 has 14 amino acids. CDR1 and CDR2 (germline): SNHLY, FYNNEI. V lost 8 bases, J lost 3 bases, and 6 bases stayed unmatched. Random hexamers were used to reverse transcribe the RNA input (about 0.45 to 1 ug). The method of amplification for TCR beta CDR3 was immunoSEQ multiplex PCR, covering 54 Vbeta and 13 Jbeta. TCRdb re-derived calls from the immunoSEQ multiplex PCR reads in MiXCR, one entry per CDR3 protein. Here the sample spans roughly 150,000 distinct CDR3 sequences, about 90% being singletons. CD8+ and CD4+ T cells from blood underwent TCR beta sequencing, which was carried out in a high-throughput format. Controls were age- and sex-matched healthy donors. Negative isolation yielded CD4+ and CD8+ T cells, and FACS enriched TEMRA cells.

Sequencing was done on a sample of CD4+ T cells from PBMCs. The clonotype originates from a human donor in good health. The V and J genes are TRBV2 and TRBJ1-1, with 10 bases fitting TRBD1. CDR3 region: CASGRTGGYTEAFF. The CDR3 region has the DNA TGTGCCAGCGGGAGGACAGGGGGGTACACTGAAGCTTTCTTT. Full variable domain (outside the CDR3, taken from reference TRBV2 and TRBJ1-1): EPEVTQTPSHQVTQMGQEVILRCVPISNHLYFYWYRQILGQKVEFLVSFYNNEISEKSEIFDDQFSVERPDGSNFTLKIRSTKLEDSAMYFCASGRTGGYTEAFFGQGTRLTVV.